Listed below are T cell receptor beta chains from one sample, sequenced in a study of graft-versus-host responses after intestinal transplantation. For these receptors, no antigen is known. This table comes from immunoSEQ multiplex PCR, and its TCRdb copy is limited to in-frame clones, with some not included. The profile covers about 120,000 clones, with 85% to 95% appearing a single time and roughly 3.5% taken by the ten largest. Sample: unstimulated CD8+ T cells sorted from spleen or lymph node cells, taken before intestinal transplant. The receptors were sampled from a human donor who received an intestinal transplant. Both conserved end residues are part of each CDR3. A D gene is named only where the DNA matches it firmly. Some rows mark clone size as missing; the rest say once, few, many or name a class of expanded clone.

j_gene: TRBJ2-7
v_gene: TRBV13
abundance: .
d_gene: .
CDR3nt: TGTGCCAGCAGCGGTTACCCCTACGAGCAGTACTTC
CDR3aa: CASSGYPYEQYF

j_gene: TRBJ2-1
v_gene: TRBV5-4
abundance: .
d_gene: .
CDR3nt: TGTGCCAGCAGCCCTGACATGGGGAGCTCCTACAATGAGCAGTTCTTC
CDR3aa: CASSPDMGSSYNEQFF

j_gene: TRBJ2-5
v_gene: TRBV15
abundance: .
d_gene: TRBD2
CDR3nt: TGTGCCACCAGCAGAGGGCGGGAGTGGTTGGAGACCCAGTACTTC
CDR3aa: CATSRGREWLETQYF

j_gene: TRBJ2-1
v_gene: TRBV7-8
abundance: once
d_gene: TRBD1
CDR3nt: TGTGCCAGCAGCCAGGGGACAGGGACCTACAATGAGCAGTTCTTC
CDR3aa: CASSQGTGTYNEQFF

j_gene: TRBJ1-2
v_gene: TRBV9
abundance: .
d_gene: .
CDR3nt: TGTGCCAGCACCCTTACAGGGCAGAATGGCTACACCTTC
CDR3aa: CASTLTGQNGYTF

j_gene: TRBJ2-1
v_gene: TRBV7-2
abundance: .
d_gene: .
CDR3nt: TGTGCCAGCAGCTTAACGGGGGTTTCTTACAATGAGCAGTTCTTC
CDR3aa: CASSLTGVSYNEQFF

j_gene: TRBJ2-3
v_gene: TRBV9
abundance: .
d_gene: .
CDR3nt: TGTGCCAGCAGTGCTTGGGGGCAAAGCACAGATACGCAGTATTTT
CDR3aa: CASSAWGQSTDTQYF

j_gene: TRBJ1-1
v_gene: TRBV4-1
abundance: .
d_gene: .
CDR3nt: TGCGCCAGCAGCCAAGATAATGCGGGGGGTGAAGCTTTCTTT
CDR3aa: CASSQDNAGGEAFF

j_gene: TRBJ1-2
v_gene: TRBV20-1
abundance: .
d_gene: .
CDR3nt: TGCAGTGGGGACACCTATGGCTACACCTTC
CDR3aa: CSGDTYGYTF

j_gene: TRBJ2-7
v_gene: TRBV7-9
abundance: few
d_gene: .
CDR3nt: TGTGCCAGCAGCCTCGGGGACGAGCAGTACTTC
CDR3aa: CASSLGDEQYF

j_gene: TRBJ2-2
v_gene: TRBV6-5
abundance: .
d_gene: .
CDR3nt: TGTGCCAGCAGTTCATACCAGGGGTACGACACCGGGGAGCTGTTTTTT
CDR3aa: CASSSYQGYDTGELFF

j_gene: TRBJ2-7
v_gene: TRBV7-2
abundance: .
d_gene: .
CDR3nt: TGTGCCAGCAGCTCACTGGCGGGCCTCTCCTACGAGCAGTACTTC
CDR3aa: CASSSLAGLSYEQYF

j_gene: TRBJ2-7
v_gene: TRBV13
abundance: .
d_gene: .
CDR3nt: TGTGCCAGCAGCTTTCGGGACATTTACGAGCAGTACTTC
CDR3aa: CASSFRDIYEQYF

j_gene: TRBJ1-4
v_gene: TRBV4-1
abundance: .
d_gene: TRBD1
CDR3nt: TGCGCCAGCAGCCAAGATCCAGGGGGTGATGAAAAACTGTTTTTT
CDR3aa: CASSQDPGGDEKLFF

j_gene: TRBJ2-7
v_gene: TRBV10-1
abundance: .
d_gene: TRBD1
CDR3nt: TGCGCCAGCAGTGAAGGGACAGTTGGCTACGAGCAGTACTTC
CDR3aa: CASSEGTVGYEQYF

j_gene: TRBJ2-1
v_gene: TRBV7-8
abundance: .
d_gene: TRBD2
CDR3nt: TGTGCCAGCACCGAGATAGCGGGAGTAGGCAATGAGCAGTTCTTC
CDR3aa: CASTEIAGVGNEQFF